The next 14 T cell receptor beta chains were all read from a single sample in a study of cytomegalovirus exposure and HLA in healthy donors (TCRdb year 2017). The library came from the immunoSEQ multiplex PCR assay. For the multiplex PCR, a mixture combining 60 forward primers for TCR Vbeta segments and 13 reverse primers for TCR Jbeta segments was used. Held by TCRdb, this immuneACCESS table contains in-frame sequences only and omits some clones. Under half of the omission traces to an unresolved V gene where checked; the cause of the rest is unknown. Here the sample has more than 95,000 clones; 75% to 80% occur a single time. Of the sample, 6.3% falls within the top ten clones. What was sequenced was PBMCs. Receptors were obtained from a woman aged 40-49 years in good health and CMV-seronegative.

V gene TRBV28 combines with J gene TRBJ1-5; perhaps TRBD1 as D (5 bases). V was trimmed by 8 bases and J by 3 bases, leaving 8 bases between them. The CDR3 consists of 12 residues. Per germline, CDR1 MDHEN and CDR2 SYDVKM. The CDR3 loop reads CASRGSNQPQHF. The CDR3 nucleotides are TGTGCCAGCCGGGGGTCCAATCAGCCCCAGCATTTT.

This chain joins TRBV10-1 and TRBJ2-3; no clear D. Germline values: CDR1 WNHNN, CDR2 SYGVQD (reference sequence). The CDR3 is made up of 14 amino acids. V lost 0 bases and J lost 1, with 5 bases in between. CDR3 coding DNA: TGCGCCAGCAGTGAGTCGAGTCGCACAGATACGCAGTATTTT. Translation: CASSESSRTDTQYF.

The J gene is TRBJ2-2, the V gene TRBV5-1, with a possible D match to TRBD1 (5 bases). Between the trimmed V and J ends, which lost 2 bases and 2 bases, there was a span of 7 bases. Germline V gene sequence: CDR1 SGHRS, CDR2 YFSETQ. This CDR3 contains 14 residues. The CDR3 DNA reads TGCGCCAGCAGCTTAGGGGCCAACACCGGGGAGCTGTTTTTT. Translating gives CASSLGANTGELFF.

The chain joins TRBV27 to TRBJ1-5; D perhaps matches TRBD1 (6 bases). CDR3 length: 14 amino acids. Trimming removed 6 bases from V and 4 bases from J, with 13 bases in between. Germline assignment: CDR1 MNHEY and CDR2 SMNVEV (reference sequence). The CDR3 spells CASRKGGPNQPQHF. For the CDR3, the DNA is TGTGCCAGCAGAAAAGGGGGACCGAATCAGCCCCAGCATTTT.

The genes are TRBV7-9 and TRBJ2-1, with 9 bases lining up with TRBD2. V lost 1 base and J lost 8; bases outside the gene matches: 6. CDR3 length: 15 residues. Germline values: CDR1 SEHNR, CDR2 FQNEAQ (reference sequence). In DNA form, the CDR3 reads TGTGCCAGCAGCTTAGGGACTAGCGAATTAGATGAGCAGTTCTTC. It yields the protein CASSLGTSELDEQFF.

The chain carries TRBV19 and TRBJ2-7; weak D call: TRBD2 (6 bases). CDR1 is LNHDA and CDR2 is SQIVND in the germline V gene (reference sequence). This CDR3 has 14 residues. V shed 1 base and J shed 3 bases, with 10 bases lying between them. CDR3 in amino acids: CASSIGQRVYEQYF. CDR3 DNA: TGTGCCAGTAGTATAGGTCAGCGGGTCTACGAGCAGTACTTC.

The chain combines TRBV7-8 with TRBJ1-3, with 7 bases fitting TRBD1. CDR1 SGHVS and CDR2 FQNEAQ come from the germline V gene. Unmatched junction bases numbered 5, after V lost 1 base and J lost 2 bases. This CDR3 has 16 residues. The CDR3: CASSLGRQGAGNTIYF. Here the CDR3 DNA reads TGTGCCAGCAGCTTAGGTCGGCAGGGGGCTGGAAACACCATATATTTT.

The rearrangement joins TRBV11-3 to TRBJ2-1; D might be TRBD2 (6 bases). Trimming removed 5 bases at V and 7 bases at J, with 9 bases between. CDR1 is SGHNT and CDR2 is YENEEA in the germline V gene. The CDR3 loop spans 12 amino acids. The DNA of the CDR3 is TGTGCCAGCAGCGGGAGGTCGAATGAGCAGTTCTTC. Translating gives CASSGRSNEQFF.

The chain is built from TRBV4-2 and TRBJ1-1; D perhaps matches TRBD1 (5 bases). Per germline, CDR1 LGHNA and CDR2 YNFKEQ. This CDR3 has 15 residues. Trimming took off 0 bases at V and 1 base at J, with 9 bases between the two ends. The CDR3 loop is CASSQDWGGNTEAFF. CDR3 bases: TGTGCCAGCAGCCAAGATTGGGGGGGGAACACTGAAGCTTTCTTT.

This chain uses TRBV7-9 with TRBJ2-3; the match to TRBD2 covers 14 bases. Germline V gives CDR1 SEHNR, CDR2 FQNEAQ (reference sequence). This CDR3 contains 16 residues. J was trimmed by 4 bases and V by 5 bases; bases with no gene match: 5. CDR3 loop: CASSLGTSGSSDTQYF. The CDR3 DNA follows: TGTGCCAGCAGCCTTGGGACTAGCGGGAGTTCAGATACGCAGTATTTT.

The chain recombines TRBV2 with TRBJ1-5, with 8 positions matching TRBD1. Germline assignment: CDR1 SNHLY and CDR2 FYNNEI. With V trimmed by 6 bases and J by 7 bases, 8 bases remained unmatched. The length of the CDR3 is 14 residues. The CDR3 coding sequence is TGTGCCAGCAGCGTAGGACAGGGCGGACAGCCCCAGCATTTT. Protein: CASSVGQGGQPQHF.

The chain joins TRBV7-2 to TRBJ2-7, with D possibly TRBD1 on 5 matching bases. CDR3 length: 14 residues. Germline-derived CDR1 and CDR2 are SGHTA and FQGNSA. Deletions cut 5 bases from V and 5 bases from J, with 16 bases between. The CDR3 bases are TGTGCCAGCAGCGCCCGCGTCTGGGGCGACGAGCAGTACTTC. Amino acid sequence: CASSARVWGDEQYF. Using reference TRBV7-2 and TRBJ2-7 for the parts outside the CDR3, the full variable domain is GAGVSQSPSNKVTEKGKDVELRCDPISGHTALYWYRQSLGQGLEFLIYFQGNSAPDKSGLPSDRFSAERTGGSVSTLTIQRTQQEDSAVYLCASSARVWGDEQYFGPGTRLTVT.

In regard to this clone: At the DNA level, this CDR3 is encoded by other sequences in the same sample as well. The chain combines TRBV7-9 with TRBJ2-7; D not certain. Trimming shortened V by 4 bases and J by 2 bases, and 3 bases separated the two germline ends. This CDR3 has 11 amino acids. Germline CDR1 reads SEHNR; CDR2 reads FQNEAQ (reference sequence). CDR3 sequence reads: CASSSAYEQYF. CDR3 in DNA: TGTGCCAGCAGCTCTGCCTACGAGCAGTACTTC.

The table lists this clone with a few counts. Here the CDR3 DNA reads TGTGCCAGCATCCGACAGGGGGCCCACGAGCAGTACTTC. It specifies CASIRQGAHEQYF. The chain combines TRBV6-1 with TRBJ2-7; 10 bases agree with TRBD1. The CDR3 runs to 13 residues. In germline, CDR1 is MNHNS, CDR2 SASEGT. With V trimmed by 7 bases and J by 5 bases, 5 bases remained unmatched.